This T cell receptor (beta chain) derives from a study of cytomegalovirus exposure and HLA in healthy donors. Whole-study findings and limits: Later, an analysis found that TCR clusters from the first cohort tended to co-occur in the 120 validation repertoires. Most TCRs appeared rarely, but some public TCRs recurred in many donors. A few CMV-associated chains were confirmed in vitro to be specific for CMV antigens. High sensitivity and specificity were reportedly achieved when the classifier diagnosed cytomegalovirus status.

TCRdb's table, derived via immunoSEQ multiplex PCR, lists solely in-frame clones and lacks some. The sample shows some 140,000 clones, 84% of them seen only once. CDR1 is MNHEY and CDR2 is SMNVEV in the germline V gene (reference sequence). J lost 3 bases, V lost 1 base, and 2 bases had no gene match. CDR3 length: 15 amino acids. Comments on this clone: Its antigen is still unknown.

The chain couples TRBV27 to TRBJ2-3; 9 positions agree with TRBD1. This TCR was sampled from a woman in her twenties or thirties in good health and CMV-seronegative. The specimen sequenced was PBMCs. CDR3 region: CASSLWGQGTDTQYF. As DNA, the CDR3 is TGTGCCAGCAGTTTATGGGGACAGGGAACAGATACGCAGTATTTT.